This record concerns one T cell receptor beta chain sequence. Antigen: not known. This sample was included in a study of beta chain features in type 1 diabetes. Germline V gene sequence: CDR1 KGHSH, CDR2 LQKENI. Trimming removed 3 bases from V and 5 bases from J; junction bases left unmatched: 8. This CDR3 is built from 15 residues. Reverse transcribing all isolated RNA meant expressed TCRB transcripts were sequenced. Some clones are missing from TCRdb's copy, which holds only in-frame ones; the method was immunoSEQ multiplex PCR. This table has a few hundred thousand clones, roughly 12% appearing once. Study-wide results and caveats: Shortening of TCRB CDR3s, moderate but significant, appeared in all four CD4+ subsets of Type 1 diabetes patients. A closer apparent resemblance between naive, central memory and Treg TCRB repertoires was seen in patients than in healthy donors. Whether HLA type affects TCRB rearrangement stayed undetermined in the present work.

Donors underwent one heparinised blood draw, around 100 mL on average. The chain couples TRBV18 to TRBJ1-2; 8 bases map to TRBD1. This clonotype was sampled from a woman between 18 and 30 years old with type 1 diabetes. Sequencing was performed on naive CD4+ T cells from blood. The CDR3 loop is CASSPPTDRVYGYTF. The CDR3 nucleotides are TGTGCCAGCTCACCCCCGACGGACAGGGTTTATGGCTACACCTTC.